The 32 T cell receptor beta chains reported below all come from one sample, sequenced in a study of T cell clonality in common variable immunodeficiency. Profiled with immunoSEQ multiplex PCR; TCRdb holds only in-frame clones, not every one. The repertoire consists of over 45,000 clones, none detected only once. The specimen sequenced was peripheral blood mononuclear cells. These receptors all come from a person between 18 and 75 years old in good health.

This clone showed up many times. The read ends 3 residues before the CDR3 terminus; that terminus is restored from the germline J gene. The chain joins TRBV7-8 to TRBJ1-6; 10 nucleotides align to TRBD1. Germline V gene data show CDR1 as SGHVS and CDR2 as FQNEAQ. The CDR3 is 14 residues long. Trimming cost V 8 bases and J 9 bases; bases outside gene matches: 7. The CDR3 bases that were read are TGTGCCAGCGGTCGGGACAGGGGATTTTCACCC. Residues: CASGRDRGFSP. The whole CDR3 sequence reads CASGRDRGFSPLHF.

The sample holds many counts of this clone. Read coverage stops 3 residues before the CDR3 terminus; the germline J gene supplies the remainder. The chain has TRBV19 and TRBJ1-5; perhaps TRBD1 as D (6 bases). V dropped 4 bases and J dropped 6 bases, with 22 bases sitting between them. The germline gives CDR1 LNHDA, CDR2 SQIVND (reference sequence). This CDR3 region has 17 residues. The CDR3 sequence: CASSTAGAQGGSQPQHF. The covered CDR3 bases are TGTGCCAGTAGTACCGCGGGGGCACAGGGTGGGTCTCAGCCC.

This clone was recorded many times. With the read ending 3 residues before the CDR3 end, the germline J gene is used to fill in that end. The V call is TRBV18, the J call TRBJ2-3; 16 nucleotides line up with TRBD2. Germline CDR1 reads KGHSH; CDR2 reads LQKENI. Germline trimming cut 3 bases from V and 5 bases from J; bases unmatched to any gene: 11. CDR3 size: 19 residues. CDR3 in amino acids: CASSPSGTSGGAGRDTQYF. The covered CDR3 bases are TGTGCCAGCTCACCCAGCGGGACTAGCGGGGGGGCCGGTAGAGATACG.

With respect to this clone: A read error may account for a junction end that differs from germline. Coverage ceases 3 residues before the CDR3 finishes, and the germline J gene fills in the end. The chain links TRBV19 to TRBJ1-1; D possibly corresponds to TRBD1 (6 bases). The CDR3 totals 14 residues. Per the germline V gene, CDR1 is LNHDA and CDR2 is SQIVND (reference sequence). CDR3 in amino acids: CASTMQGRRTDAFF. Incomplete CDR3 DNA: TGTGCCAGTACTATGCAGGGGAGAAGGACTGAC.

Many counts were recorded for this clone. The read terminates 3 residues before the CDR3 end, so the remaining end is supplied by the germline J gene. The chain combines TRBV19 with TRBJ2-7; 8 nucleotides line up with TRBD1. J lost 5 bases, V lost 2 bases, and 5 bases had no gene match. The V gene's germline CDR1 is LNHDA and CDR2 SQIVND (reference sequence). The length of the CDR3 is 14 residues. CDR3 region: CASSILQGADEQYF. CDR3 bases read: TGTGCCAGTAGTATATTGCAGGGGGCGGACGAG.

This clone was detected many times. The junction differs from germline at one of its ends, possibly a read error. Coverage ceases 3 residues before the CDR3 finishes, and the germline J gene fills in the end. The chain is built from TRBV4-2 and TRBJ1-2; no clear D. This CDR3 comprises 13 residues. Germline assignment: CDR1 LGHNA and CDR2 YNFKEQ. CDR3 DNA, as far as it was read: TGCGCCAGCAGCCAAGGTCGAGGGCATGGC. This gives the protein CASSQGRGHG. The CDR3 in its entirety is CASSQGRGHGYTF.

This clone was picked up many times. Sequencing ends 3 residues short of the CDR3 end; the germline J gene provides the rest. V usage is TRBV2 and J usage is TRBJ1-5; D is uncertain. The germline V gene encodes CDR1 SNHLY and CDR2 FYNNEI. Trimming took off 5 bases at V and 2 bases at J, with 13 bases between the two ends. The CDR3 covers 15 residues. CDR3 DNA (partial): TGTGCCAGCAGTATGCGGTCGTCAGGCAATCAGCCC. This translates into CASSMRSSGNQP. The CDR3 as a whole reads CASSMRSSGNQPQHF.

This clone came up many times. Read data end 3 residues before the CDR3 end; the end is taken from the germline J gene. The rearrangement links TRBV7-8 to TRBJ2-3; 7 bases line up with TRBD2. The CDR3 spans 18 residues. Germline-derived CDR1 and CDR2 are SGHVS and FQNEAQ. V shed 4 bases, J shed 4 bases, and the junction held 17 bases outside the gene matches. This CDR3 is CASSSRAAAGVRADTQYF. CDR3 bases read: TGTGCCAGCAGCTCTAGAGCCGCTGCGGGAGTTCGTGCAGATACG.

This clone was seen at least ten times. The read falls 3 residues short of the CDR3 end, and the missing part is taken from the germline J gene. The J gene is TRBJ2-3, the V gene TRBV12-3 or TRBV12-4; 11 bases match TRBD2. This CDR3 is built from 14 residues. V was pared by 6 bases and J by 6 bases, with 5 bases of the junction left unmatched. CDR3 in amino acids: CASSPLAGVDTQYF. The DNA read from the CDR3 is TGTGCCAGCAGCCCACTAGCGGGAGTTGATACG.

This clone has just a few counts. The read stops 3 residues short of the end of the CDR3; the missing end is completed from the germline J gene. The genes are TRBV19 and TRBJ1-1; 8 bases align to TRBD1. CDR1 LNHDA and CDR2 SQIVND come from the germline V gene (reference sequence). The length of the CDR3 is 15 residues. J gave up 3 bases and V 4 bases, and 7 bases lay outside the gene matches. CDR3 loop: CASSTPPTGDTEAFF. CDR3 DNA (partial): TGTGCCAGTAGTACCCCCCCGACAGGGGACACTGAA.

This clone was detected many times. The read gets to within 3 residues of the CDR3 end, and the germline J gene fills in the rest. The gene calls are TRBV7-9 and TRBJ2-1; the match to TRBD2 covers 11 bases. V was clipped by 6 bases and J by 4 bases; unmatched bases: 5. Per germline, CDR1 SEHNR and CDR2 FQNEAQ (reference sequence). CDR3 size: 15 residues. Incomplete CDR3 DNA: TGTGCCAGCAGGGACGGGACTAGCGGTTACAATGAG. Translated: CASRDGTSGYNE. The full CDR3 is CASRDGTSGYNEQFF. Full variable domain (rest looked up from reference TRBV7-9 and TRBJ2-1): DTGVSQNPRHKITKRGQNVTFRCDPISEHNRLYWYRQTLGQGPEFLTYFQNEAQLEKSRLLSDRFSAERPKGSFSTLEIQRTEQGDSAMYLCASRDGTSGYNEQFFGPGTRLTVL.

In this sample, this clone turned up many times. The read finishes 3 residues shy of the CDR3 end, and the germline J gene is used to complete it. J is TRBJ2-7 and V is TRBV19; TRBD1 matches at 7 bases. Trimming took 10 bases from V and 3 from J; bases not matched to a gene: 9. The CDR3 totals 13 residues. Germline CDR1 and CDR2: LNHDA and SQIVND (reference sequence). CDR3 sequence: CATSDRSIYEQYF. CDR3 DNA, as far as it was read: TGTGCCACCTCGGACAGGTCCATCTACGAG.

Many counts were recorded for this clone. The read ends 3 residues shy of where the CDR3 ends; the end is completed using the germline J gene. The rearrangement uses TRBV5-1 and TRBJ2-7; 8 bases agree with TRBD1. Germline CDR1 is SGHRS and CDR2 is YFSETQ. V lost 1 base and J lost 6; bases outside the gene matches: 9. The CDR3 is 15 residues long. The CDR3 loop is CASSLWSTGVGEQYF. The covered CDR3 bases are TGCGCCAGCAGCTTGTGGTCGACAGGGGTGGGCGAG.

This clone showed up many times. The CDR3 extends 3 residues past the end of the read, so its final part is completed from the germline J gene. This chain links TRBV19 with TRBJ2-1; D may be TRBD2 (5 bases). Trimming removed 0 bases at V and 3 bases at J, with 12 bases between. Germline lookup yields CDR1 LNHDA and CDR2 SQIVND (reference sequence). The CDR3 is 16 amino acids. The DNA read from the CDR3 is TGTGCCAGTAGTATAGATATCAGCGGAAACTACAATGAG. It codes for CASSIDISGNYNE. The whole CDR3 protein reads CASSIDISGNYNEQFF.

This clone was seen repeatedly, ten times or more. Compared with germline, one end of the junction differs, possibly owing to a read error. The read finishes 3 residues shy of the CDR3 end, and the germline J gene is used to complete it. The chain combines TRBV4-2 with TRBJ2-4; D possibly corresponds to TRBD2 (7 bases). The CDR3 has 17 amino acids. Germline V CDR1 and CDR2: LGHNA, YNFKEQ. The covered CDR3 bases are TGCGCCAGCAGCCAAGATTGGGGGGGCCAAGCCAAAAACATT. It encodes CASSQDWGGQAKNI. The complete CDR3 protein is CASSQDWGGQAKNIQYF.

There are many counts of this clone. The CDR3 is cut off 3 residues early in the read; its end comes from the germline J gene. V and J are TRBV7-2 and TRBJ1-1; D perhaps matches TRBD1 (6 bases). Germline-derived CDR1 and CDR2 are SGHTA and FQGNSA. The CDR3 runs to 15 residues. The CDR3 region is CASSLRPWDKDWAFF. The CDR3 bases that were read are TGTGCCAGCAGCTTAAGGCCCTGGGACAAGGATTGG.

Of note for this clone: The CDR3 end lies 3 residues beyond the end of the read and is filled in from the germline J gene. The gene calls are TRBV6-2 or TRBV6-3 and TRBJ2-7; 10 bases agree with TRBD1. The germline gives CDR1 MNHEY, CDR2 SVGEGT. V dropped 4 bases and J dropped 3; count of bases not matched to a gene: 3. The CDR3 spans 14 residues. The CDR3 DNA, read in part, is TGTGCCAGCAGTTCGACAGGGGGCTTCTACGAG. Translated, it gives CASSSTGGFYE. In full, the CDR3 is CASSSTGGFYEQYF.

This clone was recorded many times. The read comes to an end 3 residues before the CDR3 does, leaving the germline J gene to fill in the end. The rearrangement links TRBV20-1 to TRBJ1-2; 7 bases align to TRBD1. J lost 7 bases, V lost 5 bases, and 10 bases had no gene match. There are 13 residues in the CDR3. Germline CDR1 and CDR2: DFQATT and SNEGSKA (reference sequence). The CDR3 region is CSAPGQAGSGYTF. CDR3 DNA, as far as it was read: TGCAGTGCTCCTGGACAGGCTGGGTCTGGC.

As to this clone: The CDR3 is cut off 3 residues early in the read; its end comes from the germline J gene. The chain couples TRBV20-1 to TRBJ2-3; TRBD2 might be the D (6 bases). CDR3 length: 13 amino acids. The V end lost 2 bases, the J end lost 5 bases, and 11 bases lay between the germline ends. Germline V gene data show CDR1 as DFQATT and CDR2 as SNEGSKA (reference sequence). CDR3 amino acids: CSARPPAGDTQYF. The part of the CDR3 DNA that was read is TGCAGTGCTAGACCCCCAGCGGGAGATACG.

There are many counts of this clone. The CDR3 end is not reached by the read, which stops 3 residues before it; the germline J gene fills it in. The rearrangement uses TRBV5-6 and TRBJ1-1, with D possibly TRBD1 on 6 matching bases. Per the germline V gene, CDR1 is SGHDT and CDR2 is YYEEEE. The CDR3 has 11 amino acids. V shed 4 bases and J shed 7 bases, with 8 bases lying between them. This CDR3 is CASSTGIEAFF. Partial CDR3 DNA: TGTGCCAGCAGCACAGGGATTGAA.

This clone was seen ten or more times. Read data end 3 residues before the CDR3 end; the end is taken from the germline J gene. This rearrangement joins TRBV7-6 to TRBJ2-5; 7 bases fit TRBD1. J was trimmed by 4 bases and V by 5 bases; bases with no gene match: 4. The germline V gene has CDR1 SGHVS and CDR2 FNYEAQ. The CDR3 is 13 residues long. CDR3 bases read: TGTGCCAGCAGCCAAGACAGGGTAGAGACC. This translates into CASSQDRVET. The whole CDR3 is CASSQDRVETQYF. Complete variable domain (other parts from reference TRBV7-6 and TRBJ2-5): GAGVSQSPRYKVTKRGQDVALRCDPISGHVSLYWYRQALGQGPEFLTYFNYEAQQDKSGLPNDRFSAERPEGSISTLTIQRTEQRDSAMYRCASSQDRVETQYFGPGTRLLVL.

This clone was seen repeatedly, ten times or more. The CDR3 end falls 3 residues outside the read, so it is completed with the germline J gene. The chain joins TRBV5-1 to TRBJ2-1; 9 bases map to TRBD1. Losses at the gene ends were 3 bases for V and 3 bases for J; bases not matched to a gene: 1. CDR1 SGHRS and CDR2 YFSETQ come from the germline V gene. This CDR3 is 14 amino acids long. CDR3 sequence reads: CASSWTGVYNEQFF. Partial CDR3 DNA: TGCGCCAGCAGCTGGACAGGGGTCTACAATGAG. Full variable domain (remainder filled in from reference TRBV5-1 and TRBJ2-1): KAGVTQTPRYLIKTRGQQVTLSCSPISGHRSVSWYQQTPGQGLQFLFEYFSETQRNKGNFPGRFSGRQFSNSRSEMNVSTLELGDSALYLCASSWTGVYNEQFFGPGTRLTVL.

Details on this clone: The read is 3 residues too short to cover the CDR3 end, so that end is filled in from the germline J gene. The chain employs TRBV18 and TRBJ2-2; weak D call: TRBD1 (6 bases). Germline V lookup: CDR1 KGHSH, CDR2 LQKENI. The CDR3 is 17 residues long. The CDR3 protein is CASSIRTAHTTNEKLFF. The part of the CDR3 DNA that was read is TGTGCCAGCTCAATTCGGACAGCTCATACAACTAATGAAAAG.

This clone was recorded many times. The read terminates 3 residues before the CDR3 end, so the remaining end is supplied by the germline J gene. This sequence joins TRBV20-1 and TRBJ1-2; D uncertain. Per germline, CDR1 DFQATT and CDR2 SNEGSKA (reference sequence). The CDR3 consists of 15 residues. The V end was cut by 1 base, the J end by 0 bases, with 12 bases between. CDR3 bases read: TGCAGTGCTAGAGGTTCGGGGAGCGCTAACTATGGC. This gives the protein CSARGSGSANYG. The full-length CDR3 reads as CSARGSGSANYGYTF.

The sample holds many counts of this clone. Read sequence stops 3 residues before the CDR3 end, and the germline J gene provides the missing end. The chain joins TRBV7-2 to TRBJ2-3; TRBD1 matches at 8 bases. Trimming cost V 6 bases and J 4 bases; bases outside gene matches: 6. This CDR3 has 14 residues. Germline CDR1 SGHTA, CDR2 FQGNSA. The CDR3 is CASRNGQGSDTQYF. The CDR3 DNA, read in part, is TGTGCCAGCAGAAACGGACAGGGCTCAGATACG.

This clone has ten or more counts. The CDR3 goes on 3 residues after the read ends, and that part is filled in from the germline J gene. The chain employs TRBV13 and TRBJ2-3; D gene ambiguous. Trimming removed 1 base from V and 4 bases from J, with 6 bases in between. Germline V gives CDR1 PRHDT, CDR2 FYEKMQ (reference sequence). The CDR3 sequence is 13 residues long. The CDR3 sequence is CASSLDTPDTQYF. The CDR3 bases that were read are TGTGCCAGCAGCTTAGATACTCCAGATACG.

At least ten counts were recorded for this clone. Coverage ceases 3 residues before the CDR3 finishes, and the germline J gene fills in the end. The chain carries TRBV7-6 and TRBJ1-4; D remains unclear. Germline CDR1 reads SGHVS; CDR2 reads FNYEAQ. The CDR3 is 18 amino acids. Deletions cut 4 bases from V and 2 bases from J, with 20 bases between. Partial CDR3 DNA: TGTGCCAGCAGCTCGGTCGCGGGTAATGAGGCTACTAATGAAAAA. It codes for CASSSVAGNEATNEK. The CDR3 reads in full as CASSSVAGNEATNEKLFF.

In its sample, this clone was seen many times. The read terminates 3 residues ahead of where the CDR3 ends, so the germline J gene completes it. The V and J genes are TRBV19 and TRBJ1-4; perhaps TRBD1 as D (6 bases). The germline V gene encodes CDR1 LNHDA and CDR2 SQIVND (reference sequence). CDR3 length equals 14 residues. The V end was cut by 7 bases, the J end by 10 bases, with 19 bases between. Incomplete CDR3 DNA: TGTGCCAGTATCGAACAGGGACAATCGGTAAAA. Encoded protein: CASIEQGQSVK. The full-length CDR3 reads as CASIEQGQSVKLFF.

This clone was observed a handful of times. The missing CDR3 end, 3 residues past where the read stops, is filled in from the germline J gene. This chain uses TRBV6-2 or TRBV6-3 with TRBJ2-4; 12 bases fit TRBD1. Germline CDR1 and CDR2: MNHEY and SVGEGT. This CDR3 has 17 amino acids. The chain's CDR3 is CASSFGTGGVQNYGQYF. CDR3 DNA, as far as it was read: TGTGCCAGCAGTTTCGGGACAGGGGGCGTTCAGAACTATGGT.

This clone was seen many times. Read coverage stops 3 residues before the CDR3 terminus; the germline J gene supplies the remainder. This chain uses TRBV12-5 with TRBJ2-3; 9 bases map to TRBD2. The CDR3 contains 15 residues. Germline V gives CDR1 LGHNT, CDR2 FRNRAP. The sequenced CDR3 bases are TGTGCTAGTGGTTTGGGACTAGCGGATAAAGAGACG. Its translation: CASGLGLADKET. The full-length CDR3 reads as CASGLGLADKETQYF. Based on the CDR3 plus reference TRBV12-5 and TRBJ2-3, the full variable domain is DARVTQTPRHKVTEMGQEVTMRCQPILGHNTVFWYRQTMMQGLELLAYFRNRAPLDDSGMPKDRFSAEMPDATLATLKIQPSEPRDSAVYFCASGLGLADKETQYFGPGTRLTVL.

This clone was counted many times. The read ends 3 residues shy of where the CDR3 ends; the end is completed using the germline J gene. The V gene is TRBV20-1, the J gene TRBJ2-7; maybe TRBD2 (6 bases). The V gene lost 6 bases and the J gene lost 2 bases, with 11 bases spanning the gap. CDR1 and CDR2 (germline): DFQATT, SNEGSKA (reference sequence). The CDR3 loop spans 12 amino acids. Incomplete CDR3 DNA: TGCAGTGCCTCTAGCGCAACCTACGAG. Its protein product is CSASSATYE. In full, the CDR3 is CSASSATYEQYF.

The sample holds many counts of this clone. The read stops 3 residues short of the end of the CDR3; the missing end is completed from the germline J gene. The chain uses TRBV7-2 and TRBJ2-2, with TRBD1 identical over 7 bases. This CDR3 comprises 14 residues. The V gene end was trimmed by 4 bases and the J gene end by 7 bases; junction bases not matched to a gene: 6. Germline values: CDR1 SGHTA, CDR2 FQGNSA. CDR3 DNA (partial): TGTGCCAGCAGCTATCGGACAGGTTTCGGGGAG. This codes for CASSYRTGFGE. The entire CDR3 protein is CASSYRTGFGELFF.